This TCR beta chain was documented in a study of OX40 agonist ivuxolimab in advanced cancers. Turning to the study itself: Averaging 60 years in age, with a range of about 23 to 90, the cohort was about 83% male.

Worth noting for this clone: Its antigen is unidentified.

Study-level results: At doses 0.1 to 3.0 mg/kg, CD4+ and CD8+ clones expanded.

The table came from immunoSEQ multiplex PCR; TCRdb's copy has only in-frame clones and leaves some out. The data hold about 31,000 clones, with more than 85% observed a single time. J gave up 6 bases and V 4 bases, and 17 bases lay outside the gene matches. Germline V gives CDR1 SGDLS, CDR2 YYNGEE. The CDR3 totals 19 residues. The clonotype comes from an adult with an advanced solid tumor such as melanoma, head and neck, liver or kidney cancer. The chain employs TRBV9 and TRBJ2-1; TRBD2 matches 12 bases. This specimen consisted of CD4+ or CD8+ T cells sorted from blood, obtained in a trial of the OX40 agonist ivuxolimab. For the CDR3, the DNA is TGTGCCAGCAGCCCCCGACTAGCGGGAGAAGTAGATAGTCTCAATGAGCAGTTCTTC. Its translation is CASSPRLAGEVDSLNEQFF.